Sequencing of this T cell receptor (beta chain) was carried out in a study of identical twins. Findings of the study overall: For out-of-frame beta sequences, excess twin sharing was weaker. Invariant MAIT and iNKT cells are populations that could partly confound zero-insertion analyses.

MiXCR, applied by TCRdb to the 5' RACE reads, yields one record per CDR3 protein. The sample records 700,000 or so distinct CDR3 sequences, around 8.6% being singletons. The CDR3 contains 13 residues. The V and J ends lost 5 bases and 0 bases respectively, with 5 bases between them. This clonotype was seen ten or more times. What it binds is not known. These data were also reused for a study on yellow fever vaccine responses in identical twins. That source adds: In identical twins, vaccine T cell responses appeared partly shared and partly individual.

The sequencing input was PBMCs. The sequence derives from a woman between 18 and 29 years old in good health. The chain couples TRBV12-3 or TRBV12-4 to TRBJ2-1; D is undetermined. The CDR3 protein is CASSTSSYNEQFF. In nucleotides, the CDR3 is TGTGCCAGCAGTACGAGCTCCTACAATGAGCAGTTCTTC.